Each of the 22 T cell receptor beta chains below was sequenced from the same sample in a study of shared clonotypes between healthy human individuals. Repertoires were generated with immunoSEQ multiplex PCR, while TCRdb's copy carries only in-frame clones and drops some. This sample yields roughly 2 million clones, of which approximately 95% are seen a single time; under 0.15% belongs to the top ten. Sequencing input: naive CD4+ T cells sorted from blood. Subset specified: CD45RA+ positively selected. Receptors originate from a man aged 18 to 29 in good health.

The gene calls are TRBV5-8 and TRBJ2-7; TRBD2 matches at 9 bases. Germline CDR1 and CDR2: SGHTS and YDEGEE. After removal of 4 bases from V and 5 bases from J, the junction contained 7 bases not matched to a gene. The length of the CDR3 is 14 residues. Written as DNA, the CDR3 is TGTGCCAGCAGCGTGGCGGGAGGGCCAAACGAGCAGTACTTC. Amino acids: CASSVAGGPNEQYF.

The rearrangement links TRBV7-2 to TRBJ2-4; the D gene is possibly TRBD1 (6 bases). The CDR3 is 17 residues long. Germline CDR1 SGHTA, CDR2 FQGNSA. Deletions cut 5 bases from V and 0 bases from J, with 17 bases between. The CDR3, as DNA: TGTGCCAGCAGCCTGGGGGCCCATACCGGAGCCAAAAACATTCAGTACTTC. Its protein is CASSLGAHTGAKNIQYF.

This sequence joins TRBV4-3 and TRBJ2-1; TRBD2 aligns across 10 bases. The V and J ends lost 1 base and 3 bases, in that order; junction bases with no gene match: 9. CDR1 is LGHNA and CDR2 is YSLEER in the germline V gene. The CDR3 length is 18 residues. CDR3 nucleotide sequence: TGCGCCAGCAGCCAAGCATCCACTAGCGGGACCCTCTACAATGAGCAGTTCTTC. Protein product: CASSQASTSGTLYNEQFF.

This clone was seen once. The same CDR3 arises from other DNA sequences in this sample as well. The CDR3 sequence is CASSRQGAGEQYF. The CDR3 DNA sequence: TGTGCCAGCAGCAGGCAGGGGGCGGGGGAGCAGTACTTC. This rearrangement joins TRBV6-5 to TRBJ2-7, with 8 bases fitting TRBD1. The V gene's germline CDR1 is MNHEY and CDR2 SVGAGI. With V trimmed by 6 bases and J by 7 bases, 8 bases remained unmatched. This CDR3 is 13 amino acids long.

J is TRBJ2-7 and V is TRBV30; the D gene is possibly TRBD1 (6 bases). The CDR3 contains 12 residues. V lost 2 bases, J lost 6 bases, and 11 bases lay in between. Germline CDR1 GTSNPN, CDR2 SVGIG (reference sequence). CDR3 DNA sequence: TGTGCCTGGAGTATGATCAGGGGCGAGCAGTACTTC. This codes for CAWSMIRGEQYF. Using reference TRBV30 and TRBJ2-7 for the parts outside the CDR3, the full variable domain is SQTIHQWPATLVQPVGSPLSLECTVEGTSNPNLYWYRQAAGRGLQLLFYSVGIGQISSEVPQNLSASRPQDRQFILSSKKLLLSDSGFYLCAWSMIRGEQYFGPGTRLTVT.

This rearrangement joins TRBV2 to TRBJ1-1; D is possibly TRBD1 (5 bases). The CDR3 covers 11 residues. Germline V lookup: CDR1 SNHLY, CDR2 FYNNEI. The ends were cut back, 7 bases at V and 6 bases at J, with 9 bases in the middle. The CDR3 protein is CASIGGAEAFF. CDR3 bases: TGTGCCAGCATCGGGGGGGCTGAAGCTTTCTTT.

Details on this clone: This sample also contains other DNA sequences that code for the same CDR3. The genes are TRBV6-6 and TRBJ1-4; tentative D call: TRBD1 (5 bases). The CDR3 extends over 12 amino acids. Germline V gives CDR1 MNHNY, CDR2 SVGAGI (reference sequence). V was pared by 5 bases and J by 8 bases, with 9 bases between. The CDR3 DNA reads TGTGCCAGCAGTCCAGGGAACGAAAAACTGTTTTTT. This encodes CASSPGNEKLFF.

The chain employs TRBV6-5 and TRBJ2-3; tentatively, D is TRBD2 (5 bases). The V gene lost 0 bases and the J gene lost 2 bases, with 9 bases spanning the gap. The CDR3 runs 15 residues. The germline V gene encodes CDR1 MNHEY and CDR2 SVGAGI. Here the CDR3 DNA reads TGTGCCAGCAGTTACTCACACCGGGACACAGATACGCAGTATTTT. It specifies CASSYSHRDTDTQYF.

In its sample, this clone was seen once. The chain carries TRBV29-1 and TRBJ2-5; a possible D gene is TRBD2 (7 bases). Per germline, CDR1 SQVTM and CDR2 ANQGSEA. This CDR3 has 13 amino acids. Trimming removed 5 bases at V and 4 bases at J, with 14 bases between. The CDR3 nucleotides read TGCAGCGTTTTGGGGGGGGCTGGAGAGACCCAGTACTTC. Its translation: CSVLGGAGETQYF.

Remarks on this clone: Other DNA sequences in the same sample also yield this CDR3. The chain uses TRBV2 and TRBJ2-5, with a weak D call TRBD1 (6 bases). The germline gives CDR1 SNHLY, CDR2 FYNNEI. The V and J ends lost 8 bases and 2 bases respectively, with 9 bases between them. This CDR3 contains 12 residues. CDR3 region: CASRQGQETQYF. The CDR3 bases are TGTGCCAGCCGCCAGGGGCAAGAGACCCAGTACTTC.

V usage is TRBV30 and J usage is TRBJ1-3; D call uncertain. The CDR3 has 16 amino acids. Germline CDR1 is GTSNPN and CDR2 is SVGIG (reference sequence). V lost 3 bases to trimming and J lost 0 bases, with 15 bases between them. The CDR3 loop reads CAWSAPGWGSGNTIYF. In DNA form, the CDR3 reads TGTGCCTGGAGCGCCCCGGGTTGGGGCTCTGGAAACACCATATATTTT.

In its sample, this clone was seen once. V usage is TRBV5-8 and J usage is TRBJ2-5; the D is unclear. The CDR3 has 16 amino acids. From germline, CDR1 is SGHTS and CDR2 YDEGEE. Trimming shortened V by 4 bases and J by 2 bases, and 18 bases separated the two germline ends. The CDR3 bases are TGTGCCAGCAGCCCGGAACACAAAACCACTCAAGAGACCCAGTACTTC. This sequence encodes CASSPEHKTTQETQYF.

The DNA of the CDR3 is TGTGCCAGCACCGTTCTGGCGGGCACTGAAGCTTTCTTT. Translated: CASTVLAGTEAFF. V and J are TRBV7-9 and TRBJ1-1; D not certain. V shed 7 bases and J shed 4 bases, with 13 bases lying between them. Germline V gene lookup returns CDR1 SEHNR and CDR2 FQNEAQ (reference sequence). The CDR3 is 13 amino acids.

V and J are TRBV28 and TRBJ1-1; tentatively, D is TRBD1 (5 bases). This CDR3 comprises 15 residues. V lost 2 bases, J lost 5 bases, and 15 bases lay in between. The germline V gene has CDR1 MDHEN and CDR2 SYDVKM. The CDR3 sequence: CASSLEVGVRTEAFF. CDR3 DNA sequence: TGTGCCAGCAGTTTAGAGGTGGGGGTTAGGACTGAAGCTTTCTTT.

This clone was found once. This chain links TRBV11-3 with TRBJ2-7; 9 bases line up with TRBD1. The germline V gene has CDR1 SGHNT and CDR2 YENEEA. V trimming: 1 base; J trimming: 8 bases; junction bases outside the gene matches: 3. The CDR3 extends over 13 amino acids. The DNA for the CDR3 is TGTGCCAGCAGCTTAGGGGGACAGGGAAAGCAGTACTTC. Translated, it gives CASSLGGQGKQYF.

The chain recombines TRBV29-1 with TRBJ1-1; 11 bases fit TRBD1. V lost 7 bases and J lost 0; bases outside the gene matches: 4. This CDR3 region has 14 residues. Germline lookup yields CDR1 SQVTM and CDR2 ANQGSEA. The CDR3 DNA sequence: TGCAGCGCCCAGGACAGGGGGCTGAACACTGAAGCTTTCTTT. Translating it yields CSAQDRGLNTEAFF.

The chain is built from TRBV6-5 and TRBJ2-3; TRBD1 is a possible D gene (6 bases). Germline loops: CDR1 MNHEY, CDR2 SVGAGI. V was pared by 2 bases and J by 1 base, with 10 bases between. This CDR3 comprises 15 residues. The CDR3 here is CASSYVPGGTDTQYF. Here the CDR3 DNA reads TGTGCCAGCAGTTACGTCCCAGGGGGCACAGATACGCAGTATTTT.

CDR3 amino acids: CASDPEPPRVGYGYTF. The DNA of the CDR3 is TGTGCCAGCGATCCCGAACCTCCCCGGGTGGGCTATGGCTACACCTTC. The V and J genes are TRBV7-9 and TRBJ1-2; D remains ambiguous. V lost 8 bases, J lost 4 bases, and 23 bases lay in between. This CDR3 is 16 amino acids long. In germline, CDR1 is SEHNR, CDR2 FQNEAQ (reference sequence).

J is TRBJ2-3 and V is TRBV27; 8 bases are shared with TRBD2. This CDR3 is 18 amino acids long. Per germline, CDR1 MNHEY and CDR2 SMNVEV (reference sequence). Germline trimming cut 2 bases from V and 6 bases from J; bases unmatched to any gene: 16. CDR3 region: CASSLTPAGRGVQDTQYF. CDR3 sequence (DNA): TGTGCCAGCAGTTTAACCCCTGCGGGGCGGGGGGTTCAGGATACGCAGTATTTT.

The CDR3 coding sequence is TGTGCCATCAGCCGGGACCCAGCCTACGAGCAGTACTTC. It translates to CAISRDPAYEQYF. The chain links TRBV10-3 to TRBJ2-7, with D possibly being TRBD1 or TRBD2 (5 bases each). V lost 6 bases and J 2 bases, leaving 11 bases between the germline ends. This CDR3 has 13 residues. Germline V lookup: CDR1 ENHRY, CDR2 SYGVKD.

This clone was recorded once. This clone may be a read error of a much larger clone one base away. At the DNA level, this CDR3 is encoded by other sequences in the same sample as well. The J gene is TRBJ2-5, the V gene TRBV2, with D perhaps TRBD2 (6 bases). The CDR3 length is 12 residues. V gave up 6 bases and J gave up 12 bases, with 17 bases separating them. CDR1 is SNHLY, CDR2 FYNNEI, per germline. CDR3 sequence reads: CASSRDSTSKYF. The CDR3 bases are TGTGCCAGCAGCCGGGACTCTACGAGCAAGTACTTC.

The CDR3 DNA is TGCAGCGCCTTTCGGACTAGCGGGAGAGGCACCGGGGAGCTGTTTTTT. Translation gives CSAFRTSGRGTGELFF. J is TRBJ2-2 and V is TRBV29-1; 13 bases agree with TRBD2. Trimming removed 7 bases from V and 4 bases from J; junction bases left unmatched: 9. The germline V gene encodes CDR1 SQVTM and CDR2 ANQGSEA. CDR3 length: 16 amino acids.